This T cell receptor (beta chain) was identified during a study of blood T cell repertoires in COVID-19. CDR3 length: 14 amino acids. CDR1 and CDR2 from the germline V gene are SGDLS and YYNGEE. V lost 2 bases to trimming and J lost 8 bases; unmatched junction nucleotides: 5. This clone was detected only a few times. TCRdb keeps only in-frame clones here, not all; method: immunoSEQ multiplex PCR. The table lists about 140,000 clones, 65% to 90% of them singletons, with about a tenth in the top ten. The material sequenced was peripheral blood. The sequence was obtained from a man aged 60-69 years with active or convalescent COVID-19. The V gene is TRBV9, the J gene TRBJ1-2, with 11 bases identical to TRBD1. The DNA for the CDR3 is TGTGCCAGCAGCGTTACGGGACAGGGGGAAGGCTACACCTTC. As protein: CASSVTGQGEGYTF.